A single sample is the source of the 25 T cell receptor beta chains below, sequenced in a study of blood T cells in healthy people across ages. A sample-barcoded 5' primer and a J-beta primer mix were used in a second PCR of roughly 7 to 11 cycles. TCRdb re-analysed the 5' RACE reads in MiXCR, keeping a single row per CDR3 protein. The sample holds 650,000 to 700,000 distinct CDR3 sequences, about a third seen once. The sample taken for sequencing was blood. The receptors shown here come from a woman aged 80 or older in good health.

This clonotype occurred a few times. The rearrangement links TRBV7-2 to TRBJ1-5; a weak D match, TRBD1 (6 bases). Germline V gene sequence: CDR1 SGHTA, CDR2 FQGNSA. Between the trimmed V and J ends, which lost 4 bases and 0 bases, there was a span of 13 bases. The CDR3 loop spans 16 amino acids. The CDR3: CASSSGTLYSNQPQHF. DNA for the CDR3: TGTGCCAGCAGCTCCGGGACACTCTATAGCAATCAGCCCCAGCATTTT.

The J gene is TRBJ2-3, the V gene TRBV28, with D perhaps TRBD2 (6 bases). V lost 10 bases to trimming and J lost 0 bases, with 14 bases between them. Germline-derived CDR1 and CDR2 are MDHEN and SYDVKM. The CDR3 spans 14 residues. In DNA, the CDR3 is TGTGCCATTAGGGCGGGAACTAGCACAGATACGCAGTATTTT. As protein: CAIRAGTSTDTQYF.

This clonotype came up many times. The chain uses TRBV19 and TRBJ2-7, with 8 bases fitting TRBD2. Germline trimming cut 9 bases from V and 4 bases from J; bases unmatched to any gene: 11. The CDR3 covers 14 residues. CDR1 is LNHDA, CDR2 SQIVND, per germline (reference sequence). DNA for the CDR3: TGTGCCAGCTCTCAAGCGGGGGCCGATTACGAGCAGTACTTC. Translating gives CASSQAGADYEQYF.

In this sample, this clonotype turned up a few times. The CDR3 DNA follows: TGTGCCAGCAGTTTGTCCGGCGGGATCAACACTGAAGCTTTCTTT. Amino acids: CASSLSGGINTEAFF. This chain links TRBV27 with TRBJ1-1; D gene unclear. V gave up 3 bases and J gave up 2 bases, with 13 bases separating them. CDR1 and CDR2 (germline): MNHEY, SMNVEV (reference sequence). The length of the CDR3 is 15 residues.

The gene calls are TRBV30 and TRBJ1-2; 8 nucleotides match TRBD1. The CDR3 has 14 amino acids. The junction had 7 bases not matched to a gene; V was cut back by 6 bases and J by 1 base. Germline V gene data show CDR1 as GTSNPN and CDR2 as SVGIG (reference sequence). CDR3 sequence: CACLRTGNNYGYTF. DNA for the CDR3: TGTGCCTGCCTTCGGACAGGGAATAACTATGGCTACACCTTC. The full variable domain, rest sourced from reference TRBV30 and TRBJ1-2, is SQTIHQWPATLVQPVGSPLSLECTVEGTSNPNLYWYRQAAGRGLQLLFYSVGIGQISSEVPQNLSASRPQDRQFILSSKKLLLSDSGFYLCACLRTGNNYGYTFGSGTRLTVV.

Notes on this clonotype: A much larger clone sits a single nucleotide away, making a read error possible. The conserved closing phenylalanine or tryptophan is absent in this CDR3, likely reflecting a read error. This sequence joins TRBV5-1 and TRBJ2-1; D not certain. The CDR3 has 13 residues. Germline V lookup: CDR1 SGHRS, CDR2 YFSETQ. The V gene lost 4 bases and the J gene lost 3 bases, with 8 bases spanning the gap. CDR3 bases: TGCGCCAGCAGCGGGATTGACTACAATGAGCAGTTCTGC. Residues: CASSGIDYNEQFC.

This clonotype was counted a single time. The chain joins TRBV20-1 to TRBJ1-1; 8 positions agree with TRBD1. J gave up 6 bases and V 2 bases, and 17 bases lay outside the gene matches. The CDR3 sequence is 17 residues long. CDR1 is DFQATT, CDR2 SNEGSKA, per germline (reference sequence). The CDR3 nucleotides are TGCAGTGCTAGACCGACACAGGGGGATCGTTCCGGCCCTGAAGCTTTCTTT. Encoded protein: CSARPTQGDRSGPEAFF.

The chain joins TRBV28 to TRBJ2-3; D may be TRBD2 (7 bases). The CDR3 loop spans 17 amino acids. Germline CDR1 is MDHEN and CDR2 is SYDVKM. V lost 2 bases, J lost 1 base, and 16 bases lay in between. The CDR3 is CASSLGGLGGGTDTQYF. Written as DNA, the CDR3 is TGTGCCAGCAGTTTAGGGGGGCTAGGGGGGGGCACAGATACGCAGTATTTT.

This clonotype showed up just a few times. The rearrangement joins TRBV6-2 or TRBV6-3 to TRBJ2-5; D remains unclear. Trimming stripped 7 bases from V and 5 bases from J, with 11 bases between. The CDR3 sequence is 12 residues long. The V gene's germline CDR1 is MNHEY and CDR2 SVGEGT. The CDR3 protein is CASNGLPETQYF. The CDR3 DNA reads as TGTGCCAGCAATGGGTTACCTGAGACCCAGTACTTC.

This clonotype was seen a handful of times. The chain employs TRBV18 and TRBJ1-1; D call uncertain. The CDR3 sequence is 16 residues long. Germline values: CDR1 KGHSH, CDR2 LQKENI. V shed 1 base and J shed 2 bases, with 14 bases lying between them. CDR3 loop: CASSPLSLSYNTEAFF. In DNA form, the CDR3 reads TGTGCCAGCTCACCACTCTCTTTATCTTACAACACTGAAGCTTTCTTT.

The J gene is TRBJ2-6, the V gene TRBV5-1, with 9 bases lining up with TRBD1. There are 16 residues in the CDR3. Germline trimming cut 3 bases from V and 14 bases from J; bases unmatched to any gene: 15. Germline CDR1 is SGHRS and CDR2 is YFSETQ. As DNA, the CDR3 is TGCGCCAGCAGCTGGGACAGGGTAGCTGGGGCCGACCTCCTGACTTTC. It specifies CASSWDRVAGADLLTF.

In this sample, this clonotype turned up a few times. CDR3 protein: CASSQDRHSYEQYF. CDR3 DNA sequence: TGTGCCAGCAGTCAGGACAGGCACTCCTACGAGCAGTACTTC. This sequence joins TRBV2 and TRBJ2-7; 7 bases map to TRBD1. The junction had 4 bases not matched to a gene; V was cut back by 5 bases and J by 0 bases. Germline CDR1 and CDR2: SNHLY and FYNNEI. The CDR3 is 14 amino acids.

This clonotype was counted ten times or more. This chain joins TRBV7-6 and TRBJ2-3, with TRBD2 as a possible D gene (6 bases). Germline values: CDR1 SGHVS, CDR2 FNYEAQ. Trimming left V 5 bases short and J 5 bases short, with 14 bases between. This CDR3 is built from 14 residues. Here the CDR3 DNA reads TGTGCCAGCAGCAAGGGGTTGCGGGGAGATACGCAGTATTTT. Translation: CASSKGLRGDTQYF.

This clonotype was detected ten times or more. The junction does not match germline at one end; this may be a read error. The CDR3 spells CASSPLQDTQYF. In DNA form, the CDR3 reads TGTGCCAGCAGCCCCCTCCAAGACACCCAGTACTTC. The V call is TRBV7-2, the J call TRBJ2-5; no clear D gene. CDR1 and CDR2 from the germline V gene are SGHTA and FQGNSA. This CDR3 spans 12 amino acids.

This clonotype was seen ten or more times. The V gene is TRBV9, the J gene TRBJ2-7; 9 positions match TRBD1. Trimming cost V 4 bases and J 5 bases; bases outside gene matches: 7. The CDR3 length is 14 residues. Germline lookup yields CDR1 SGDLS and CDR2 YYNGEE. CDR3 protein: CASSLGTGRNEQYF. The CDR3 nucleotides read TGTGCCAGCAGCCTAGGGACAGGGAGGAACGAGCAGTACTTC.

This clonotype occurred many times. A much more abundant neighbour one base away suggests this may be a read error. V usage is TRBV28 and J usage is TRBJ2-1; the D is unclear. The J call may be in error: the DNA end matches TRBJ2-7 better. The CDR3 length is 13 residues. CDR1 is MDHEN and CDR2 is SYDVKM in the germline V gene. CDR3 region: CASGVSSYNEQYF. The CDR3 nucleotides read TGTGCCAGCGGGGTAAGCTCCTACAATGAGCAGTACTTC.

This clonotype was picked up many times. This chain joins TRBV5-1 and TRBJ2-3; D unclear. V lost 0 bases to trimming and J lost 2 bases, with 10 bases between them. The CDR3 has 15 residues. Germline V gene sequence: CDR1 SGHRS, CDR2 YFSETQ. This CDR3 is CASSLALDITDTQYF. The DNA for the CDR3 is TGCGCCAGCAGCTTGGCTTTAGACATCACAGATACGCAGTATTTT.

The rearrangement joins TRBV12-3 or TRBV12-4 to TRBJ1-4, with D tentatively TRBD1 (5 bases). The CDR3 has 15 residues. The V end was cut by 6 bases, the J end by 5 bases, with 16 bases between. CDR3 residues: CASRSTGLTNEKLFF. The CDR3 bases are TGTGCCAGCAGATCGACGGGACTTACAAATGAAAAACTGTTTTTT.

This clonotype was recorded at least ten times. The rearrangement joins TRBV29-1 to TRBJ2-5; D is possibly TRBD1 or TRBD2 (5 bases each). CDR3 size: 12 residues. Germline V lookup: CDR1 SQVTM, CDR2 ANQGSEA. V lost 8 bases and J lost 3, with 13 bases in between. CDR3 nucleotide sequence: TGCAGCACGGGGACCATAAAAGAGACCCAGTACTTC. Residues: CSTGTIKETQYF. The variable domain in full, completed from reference TRBV29-1 and TRBJ2-5, reads SAVISQKPSRDICQRGTSLTIQCQVDSQVTMMFWYRQQPGQSLTLIATANQGSEATYESGFVIDKFPISRPNLTFSTLTVSNMSPEDSSIYLCSTGTIKETQYFGPGTRLLVL.

This clonotype was picked up many times. J is TRBJ2-7 and V is TRBV5-1, with TRBD1 matching over 9 bases. CDR3 length: 15 residues. The junction had 7 bases not matched to a gene; V was cut back by 4 bases and J by 2 bases. Germline V gives CDR1 SGHRS, CDR2 YFSETQ. The CDR3: CASSQGQGSTYEQYF. The CDR3 DNA is TGCGCCAGCAGCCAAGGACAGGGGTCGACCTACGAGCAGTACTTC.

This clonotype came up many times. This chain links TRBV29-1 with TRBJ1-2; TRBD1 aligns across 8 bases. The J segment lost 5 bases and the V segment lost 4 bases, leaving 6 bases of the junction unmatched. Germline CDR1 and CDR2: SQVTM and ANQGSEA. The CDR3 length is 13 residues. The CDR3 sequence is CSVGQGIRYGYTF. CDR3 sequence (DNA): TGCAGCGTTGGACAGGGGATACGATATGGCTACACCTTC.

Comment on this clonotype: A much larger clone differs from this one at a single base, so this may be a read error. V gene TRBV12-3 or TRBV12-4 combines with J gene TRBJ2-7; 12 nucleotides line up with TRBD2. CDR3 length equals 15 residues. V was pared by 6 bases and J by 7 bases, with 10 bases of the junction left unmatched. The chain's CDR3 is CASRLTSGGNNEQYF. In nucleotides, the CDR3 is TGTGCCAGCAGATTAACTAGCGGGGGGAACAATGAGCAGTACTTC.

This clonotype was picked up a small number of times. The chain employs TRBV6-5 and TRBJ1-3, with 9 bases identical to TRBD1. Germline CDR1 is MNHEY and CDR2 is SVGAGI. V dropped 2 bases and J dropped 4; count of bases not matched to a gene: 3. The CDR3 sequence is 15 residues long. CDR3 region: CASSYGQGSGNTIYF. The DNA of the CDR3 is TGTGCCAGCAGTTACGGACAGGGGTCCGGAAACACCATATATTTT.

This clonotype was seen a few times. This sequence joins TRBV25-1 and TRBJ1-1; the D gene is possibly TRBD1 (5 bases). This CDR3 is built from 15 residues. Germline loops: CDR1 MGHDK, CDR2 SYGVNS. Trimming left V 0 bases short and J 6 bases short, with 14 bases between. The CDR3 spells CASSEYTGVSAEAFF. In nucleotides, the CDR3 is TGTGCCAGCAGTGAATATACGGGGGTTTCGGCTGAAGCTTTCTTT.

This clonotype turned up a few times. This sequence joins TRBV29-1 and TRBJ1-1; TRBD1 aligns across 7 bases. V trimming: 7 bases; J trimming: 0 bases; junction bases outside the gene matches: 11. This CDR3 contains 15 residues. CDR1 and CDR2 (germline): SQVTM, ANQGSEA. In nucleotides, the CDR3 is TGCAGCGGCAACCGGAGGGACAGCTTGAACACTGAAGCTTTCTTT. This encodes CSGNRRDSLNTEAFF. The whole variable domain, filled in from reference TRBV29-1 and TRBJ1-1, reads SAVISQKPSRDICQRGTSLTIQCQVDSQVTMMFWYRQQPGQSLTLIATANQGSEATYESGFVIDKFPISRPNLTFSTLTVSNMSPEDSSIYLCSGNRRDSLNTEAFFGQGTRLTVV.